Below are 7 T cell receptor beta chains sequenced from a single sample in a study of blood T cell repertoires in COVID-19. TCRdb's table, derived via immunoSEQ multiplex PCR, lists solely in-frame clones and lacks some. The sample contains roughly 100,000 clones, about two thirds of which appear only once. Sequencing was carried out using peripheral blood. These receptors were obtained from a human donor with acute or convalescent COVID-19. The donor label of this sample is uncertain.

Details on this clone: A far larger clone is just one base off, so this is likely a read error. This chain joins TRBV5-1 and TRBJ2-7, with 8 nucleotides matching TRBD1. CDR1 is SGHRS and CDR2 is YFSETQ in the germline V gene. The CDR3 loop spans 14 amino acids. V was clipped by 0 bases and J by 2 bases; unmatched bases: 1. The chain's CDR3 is CASSLAQGAYEQYF. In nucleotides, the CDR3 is TGCGCCAGCAGCTTGGCACAGGGGGCCTACGAGCAGTACTTC.

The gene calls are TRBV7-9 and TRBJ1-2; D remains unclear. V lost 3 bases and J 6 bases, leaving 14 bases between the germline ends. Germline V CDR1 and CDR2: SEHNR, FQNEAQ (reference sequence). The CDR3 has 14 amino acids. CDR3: CASSFGPRRDGYTF. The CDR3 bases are TGTGCCAGCAGCTTCGGCCCGCGTCGGGATGGCTACACCTTC.

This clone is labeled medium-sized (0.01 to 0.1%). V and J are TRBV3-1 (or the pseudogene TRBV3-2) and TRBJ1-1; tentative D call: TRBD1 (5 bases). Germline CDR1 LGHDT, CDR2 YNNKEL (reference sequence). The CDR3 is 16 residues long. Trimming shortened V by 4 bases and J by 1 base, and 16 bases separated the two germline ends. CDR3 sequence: CASSLFIRGGNTEAFF. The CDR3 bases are TGTGCCAGCAGCCTTTTTATAAGGGGCGGGAACACTGAAGCTTTCTTT.

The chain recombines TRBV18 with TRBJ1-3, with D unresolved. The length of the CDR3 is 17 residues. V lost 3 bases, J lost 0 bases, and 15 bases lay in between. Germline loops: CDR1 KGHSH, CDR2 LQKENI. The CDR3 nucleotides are TGTGCCAGCTCACCCTGGGCCGTGGCGGGCTCTGGAAACACCATATATTTT. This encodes CASSPWAVAGSGNTIYF.

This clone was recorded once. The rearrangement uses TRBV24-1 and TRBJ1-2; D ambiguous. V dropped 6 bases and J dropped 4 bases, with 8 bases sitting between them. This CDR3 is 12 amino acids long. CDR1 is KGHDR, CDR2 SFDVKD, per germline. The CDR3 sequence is CATSPGSYGYTF. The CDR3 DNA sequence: TGTGCCACCAGTCCGGGAAGCTATGGCTACACCTTC.

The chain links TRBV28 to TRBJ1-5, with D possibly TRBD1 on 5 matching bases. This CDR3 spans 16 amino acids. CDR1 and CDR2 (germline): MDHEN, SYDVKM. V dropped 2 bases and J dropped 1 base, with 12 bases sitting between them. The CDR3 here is CASSLSTRGSNQPQHF. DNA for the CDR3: TGTGCCAGCAGTTTAAGTACCCGGGGGAGCAATCAGCCCCAGCATTTT.

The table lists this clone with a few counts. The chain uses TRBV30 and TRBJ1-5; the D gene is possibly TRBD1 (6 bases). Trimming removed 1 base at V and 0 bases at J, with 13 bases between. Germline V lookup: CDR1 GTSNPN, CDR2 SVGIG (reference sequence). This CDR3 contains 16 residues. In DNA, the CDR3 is TGTGCCTGGAGTGCAGGGGCGGGGGGTAGCAATCAGCCCCAGCATTTT. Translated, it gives CAWSAGAGGSNQPQHF. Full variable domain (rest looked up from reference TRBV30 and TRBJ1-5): SQTIHQWPATLVQPVGSPLSLECTVEGTSNPNLYWYRQAAGRGLQLLFYSVGIGQISSEVPQNLSASRPQDRQFILSSKKLLLSDSGFYLCAWSAGAGGSNQPQHFGDGTRLSIL.